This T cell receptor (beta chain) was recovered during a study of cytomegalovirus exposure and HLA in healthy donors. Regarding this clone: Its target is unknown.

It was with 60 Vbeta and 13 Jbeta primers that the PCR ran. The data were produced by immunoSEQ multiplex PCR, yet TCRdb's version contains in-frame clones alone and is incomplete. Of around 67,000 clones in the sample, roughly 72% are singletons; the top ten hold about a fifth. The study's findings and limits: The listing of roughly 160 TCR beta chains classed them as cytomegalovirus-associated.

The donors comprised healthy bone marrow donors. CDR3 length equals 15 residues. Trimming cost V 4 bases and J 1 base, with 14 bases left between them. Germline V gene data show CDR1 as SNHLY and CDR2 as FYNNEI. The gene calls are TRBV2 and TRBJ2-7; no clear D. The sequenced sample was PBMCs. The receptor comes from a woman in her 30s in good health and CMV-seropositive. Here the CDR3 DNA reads TGTGCCAGCAGTGGAAAAGACTCTGTATCCTACGAGCAGTACTTC. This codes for CASSGKDSVSYEQYF.